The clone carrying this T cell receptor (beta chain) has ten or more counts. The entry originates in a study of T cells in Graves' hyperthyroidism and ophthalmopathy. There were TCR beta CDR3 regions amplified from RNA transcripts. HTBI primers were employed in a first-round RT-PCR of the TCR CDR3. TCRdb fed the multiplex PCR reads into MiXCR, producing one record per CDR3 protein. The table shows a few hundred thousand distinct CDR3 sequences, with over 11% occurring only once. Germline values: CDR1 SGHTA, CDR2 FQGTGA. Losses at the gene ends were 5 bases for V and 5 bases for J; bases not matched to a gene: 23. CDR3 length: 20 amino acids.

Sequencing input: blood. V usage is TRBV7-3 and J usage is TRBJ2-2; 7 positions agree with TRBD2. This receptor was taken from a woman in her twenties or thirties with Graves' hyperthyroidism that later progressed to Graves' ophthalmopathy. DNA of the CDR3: TGTGCCAGCAGCCCGCCCGCCCCCTACGCGGGAGTGGGTGTTACCGGGGAGCTGTTTTTT. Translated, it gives CASSPPAPYAGVGVTGELFF.